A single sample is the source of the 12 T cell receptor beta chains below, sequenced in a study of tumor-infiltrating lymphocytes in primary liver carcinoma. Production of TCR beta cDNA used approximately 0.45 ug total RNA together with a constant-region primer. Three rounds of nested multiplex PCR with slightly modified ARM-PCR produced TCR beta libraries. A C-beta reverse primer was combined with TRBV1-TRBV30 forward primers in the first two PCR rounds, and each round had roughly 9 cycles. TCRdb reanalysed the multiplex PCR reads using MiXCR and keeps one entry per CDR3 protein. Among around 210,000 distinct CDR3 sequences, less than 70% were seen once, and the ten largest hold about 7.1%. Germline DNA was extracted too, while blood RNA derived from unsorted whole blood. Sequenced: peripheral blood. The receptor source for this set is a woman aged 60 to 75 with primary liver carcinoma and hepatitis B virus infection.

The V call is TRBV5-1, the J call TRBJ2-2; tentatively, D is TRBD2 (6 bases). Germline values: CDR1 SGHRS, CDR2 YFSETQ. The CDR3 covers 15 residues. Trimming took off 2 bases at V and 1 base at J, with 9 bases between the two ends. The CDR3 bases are TGCGCCAGCAGCTTAGGGGACTTGAACACCGGGGAGCTGTTTTTT. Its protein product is CASSLGDLNTGELFF.

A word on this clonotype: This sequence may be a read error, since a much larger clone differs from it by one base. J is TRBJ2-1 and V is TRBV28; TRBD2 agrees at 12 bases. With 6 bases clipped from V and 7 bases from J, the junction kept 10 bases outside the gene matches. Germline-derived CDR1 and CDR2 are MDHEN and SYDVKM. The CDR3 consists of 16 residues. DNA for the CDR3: TGTGCCAGCAGGGCCCGGCTAGCGGGAGGGAGGAATGAGCAGTTCTTC. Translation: CASRARLAGGRNEQFF.

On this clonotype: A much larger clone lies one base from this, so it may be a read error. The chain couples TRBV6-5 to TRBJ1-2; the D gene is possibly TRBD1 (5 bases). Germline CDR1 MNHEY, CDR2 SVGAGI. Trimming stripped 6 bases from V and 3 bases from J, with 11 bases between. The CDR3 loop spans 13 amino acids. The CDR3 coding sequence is TGTGCCAGCAGCCAACAGGAGGACTATGGCTACACCTTC. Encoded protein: CASSQQEDYGYTF.

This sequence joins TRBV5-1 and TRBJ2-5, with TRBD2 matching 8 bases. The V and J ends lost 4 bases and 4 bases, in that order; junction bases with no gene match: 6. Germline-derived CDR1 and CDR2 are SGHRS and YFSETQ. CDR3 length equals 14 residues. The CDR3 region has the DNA TGCGCCAGCAGCACGTCGACTAGCGCAGAGACCCAGTACTTC. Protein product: CASSTSTSAETQYF.

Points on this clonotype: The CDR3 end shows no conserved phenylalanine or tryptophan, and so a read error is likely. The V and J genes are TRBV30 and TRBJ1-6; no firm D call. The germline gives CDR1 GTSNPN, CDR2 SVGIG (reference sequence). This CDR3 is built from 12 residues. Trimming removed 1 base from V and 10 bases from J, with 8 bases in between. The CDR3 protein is CAWSAPQSPLHS. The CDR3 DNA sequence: TGTGCCTGGAGTGCTCCCCAGTCACCCCTCCACTCT.

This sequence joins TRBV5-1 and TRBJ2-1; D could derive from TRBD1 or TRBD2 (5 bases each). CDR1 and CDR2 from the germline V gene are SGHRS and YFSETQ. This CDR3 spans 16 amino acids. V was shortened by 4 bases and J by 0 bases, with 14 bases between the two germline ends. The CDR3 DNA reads TGCGCCAGCAGCCCGGGGACCTTGAGCTCCTACAATGAGCAGTTCTTC. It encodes CASSPGTLSSYNEQFF.

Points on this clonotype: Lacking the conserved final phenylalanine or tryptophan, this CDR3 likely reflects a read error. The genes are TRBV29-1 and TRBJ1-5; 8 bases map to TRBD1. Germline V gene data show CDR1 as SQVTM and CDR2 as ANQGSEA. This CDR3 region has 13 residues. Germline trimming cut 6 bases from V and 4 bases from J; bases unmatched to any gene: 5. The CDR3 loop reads CSVGQGSNQPQHY. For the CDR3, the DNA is TGCAGCGTCGGACAGGGAAGTAATCAGCCCCAGCATTAT.

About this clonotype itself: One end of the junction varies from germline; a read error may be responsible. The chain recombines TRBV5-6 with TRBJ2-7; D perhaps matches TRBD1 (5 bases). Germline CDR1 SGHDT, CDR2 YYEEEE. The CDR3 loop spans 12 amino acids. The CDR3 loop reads CARSLAVGAAYF. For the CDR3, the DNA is TGTGCCAGGAGCTTGGCGGTAGGGGCGGCGTACTTC.

CDR3 region: CASSLAPDHIYEQYF. CDR3 bases: TGTGCCAGCAGCTTAGCCCCTGACCATATCTACGAGCAGTACTTC. This rearrangement joins TRBV7-2 to TRBJ2-7, with D unclear. Germline CDR1 and CDR2: SGHTA and FQGNSA. CDR3 length: 15 residues. The V end lost 0 bases, the J end lost 3 bases, and 12 bases lay between the germline ends.

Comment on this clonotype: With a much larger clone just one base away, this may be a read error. CDR3 DNA: TGTGCCAGCGGGACGCAACTCGGGGGGGGGCAGTACTTC. Its translation is CASGTQLGGGQYF. The genes are TRBV6-1 and TRBJ2-7; 8 bases agree with TRBD2. The ends lost 8 bases at V and 9 bases at J; junction bases unmatched: 12. The CDR3 consists of 13 residues. The germline gives CDR1 MNHNS, CDR2 SASEGT.

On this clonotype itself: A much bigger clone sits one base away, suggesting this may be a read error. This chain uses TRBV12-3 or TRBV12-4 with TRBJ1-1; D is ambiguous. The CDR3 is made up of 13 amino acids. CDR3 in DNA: TGTGCCTGCAGTTTCCGAGCGAACGCTGAAGCTTTCTTT. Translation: CACSFRANAEAFF.

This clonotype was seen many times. The CDR3 loop is CASRGTTSTDTQYF. CDR3 sequence (DNA): TGCGCCAGCAGAGGGACTACTAGCACAGATACGCAGTATTTT. The gene calls are TRBV5-1 and TRBJ2-3, with 7 bases identical to TRBD2. Germline V lookup: CDR1 SGHRS, CDR2 YFSETQ. CDR3 size: 14 residues. V shed 5 bases and J 0 bases; nucleotides not matched to a gene: 3.